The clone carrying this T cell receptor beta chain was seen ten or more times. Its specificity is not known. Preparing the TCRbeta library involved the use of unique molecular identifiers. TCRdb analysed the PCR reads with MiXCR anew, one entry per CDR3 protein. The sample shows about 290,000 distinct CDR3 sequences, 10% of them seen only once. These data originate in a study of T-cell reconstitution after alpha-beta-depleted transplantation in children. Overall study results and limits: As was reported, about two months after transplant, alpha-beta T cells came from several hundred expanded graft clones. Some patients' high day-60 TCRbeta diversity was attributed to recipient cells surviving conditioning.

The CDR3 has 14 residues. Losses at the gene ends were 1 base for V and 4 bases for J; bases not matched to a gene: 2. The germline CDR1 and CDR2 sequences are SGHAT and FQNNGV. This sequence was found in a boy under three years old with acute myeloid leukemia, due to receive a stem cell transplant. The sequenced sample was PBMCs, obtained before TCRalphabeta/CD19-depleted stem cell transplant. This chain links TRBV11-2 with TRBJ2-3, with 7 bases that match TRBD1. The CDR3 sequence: CASSLVGGADTQYF. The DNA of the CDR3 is TGTGCCAGCAGCTTAGTAGGGGGCGCAGATACGCAGTATTTT.